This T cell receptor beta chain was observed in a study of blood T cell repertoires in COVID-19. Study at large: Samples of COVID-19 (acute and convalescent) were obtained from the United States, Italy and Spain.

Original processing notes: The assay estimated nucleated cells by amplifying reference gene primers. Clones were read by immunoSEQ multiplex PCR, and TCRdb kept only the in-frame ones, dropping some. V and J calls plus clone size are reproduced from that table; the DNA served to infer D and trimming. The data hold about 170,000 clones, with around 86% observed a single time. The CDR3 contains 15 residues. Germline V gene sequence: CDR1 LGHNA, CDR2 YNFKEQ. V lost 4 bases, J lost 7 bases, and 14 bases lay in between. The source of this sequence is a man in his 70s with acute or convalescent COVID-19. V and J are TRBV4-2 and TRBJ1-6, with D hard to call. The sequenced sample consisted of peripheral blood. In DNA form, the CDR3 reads TGTGCCAGCAGCCTTAGTAACCCAGGCAATTCACCCCTCCACTTT. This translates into CASSLSNPGNSPLHF.